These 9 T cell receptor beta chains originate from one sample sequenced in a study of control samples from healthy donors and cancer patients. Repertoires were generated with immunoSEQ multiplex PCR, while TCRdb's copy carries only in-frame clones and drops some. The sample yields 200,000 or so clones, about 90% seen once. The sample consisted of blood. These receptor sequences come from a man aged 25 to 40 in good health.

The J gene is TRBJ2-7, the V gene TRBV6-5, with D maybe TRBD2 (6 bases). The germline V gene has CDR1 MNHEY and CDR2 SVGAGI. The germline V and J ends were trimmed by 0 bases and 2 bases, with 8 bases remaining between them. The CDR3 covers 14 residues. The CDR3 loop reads CASSYSPGAYEQYF. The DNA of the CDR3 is TGTGCCAGCAGTTACTCGCCGGGGGCCTACGAGCAGTACTTC.

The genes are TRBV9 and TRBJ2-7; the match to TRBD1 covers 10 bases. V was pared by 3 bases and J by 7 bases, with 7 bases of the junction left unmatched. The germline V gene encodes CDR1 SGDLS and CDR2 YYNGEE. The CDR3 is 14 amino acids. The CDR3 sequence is CASSAGTGVREQYF. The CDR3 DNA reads TGTGCCAGCAGCGCCGGGACAGGGGTTAGGGAGCAGTACTTC.

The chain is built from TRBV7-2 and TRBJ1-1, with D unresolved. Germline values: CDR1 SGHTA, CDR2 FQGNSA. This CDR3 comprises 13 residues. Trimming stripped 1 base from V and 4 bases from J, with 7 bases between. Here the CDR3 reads CASSLGGGTEAFF. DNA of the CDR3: TGTGCCAGCAGCTTAGGTGGTGGCACTGAAGCTTTCTTT.

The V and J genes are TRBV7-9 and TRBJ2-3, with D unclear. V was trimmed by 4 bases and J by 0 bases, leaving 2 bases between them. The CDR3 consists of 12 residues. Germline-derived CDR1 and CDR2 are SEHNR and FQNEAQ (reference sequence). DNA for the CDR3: TGTGCCAGCAGCTCAAGCACAGATACGCAGTATTTT. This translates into CASSSSTDTQYF.

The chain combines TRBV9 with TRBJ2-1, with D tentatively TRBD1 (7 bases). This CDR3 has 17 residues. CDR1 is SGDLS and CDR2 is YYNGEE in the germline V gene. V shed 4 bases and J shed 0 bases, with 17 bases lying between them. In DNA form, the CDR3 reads TGTGCCAGCAGCCCGAGGGGGCGGGGAGGCTCCTACAATGAGCAGTTCTTC. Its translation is CASSPRGRGGSYNEQFF. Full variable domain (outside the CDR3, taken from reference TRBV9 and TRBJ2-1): DSGVTQTPKHLITATGQRVTLRCSPRSGDLSVYWYQQSLDQGLQFLIQYYNGEERAKGNILERFSAQQFPDLHSELNLSSLELGDSALYFCASSPRGRGGSYNEQFFGPGTRLTVL.

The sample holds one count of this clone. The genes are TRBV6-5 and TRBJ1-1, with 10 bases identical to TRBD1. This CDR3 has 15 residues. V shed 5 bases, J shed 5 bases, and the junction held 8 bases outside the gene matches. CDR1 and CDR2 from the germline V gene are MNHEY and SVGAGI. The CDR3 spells CASSRQGATRTEAFF. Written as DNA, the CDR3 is TGTGCCAGCAGTCGACAGGGGGCAACGAGGACTGAAGCTTTCTTT.

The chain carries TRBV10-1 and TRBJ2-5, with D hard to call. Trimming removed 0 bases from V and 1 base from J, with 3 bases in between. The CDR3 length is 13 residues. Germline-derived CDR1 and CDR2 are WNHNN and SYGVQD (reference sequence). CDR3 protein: CASSESPQETQYF. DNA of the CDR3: TGCGCCAGCAGTGAGTCCCCCCAAGAGACCCAGTACTTC.

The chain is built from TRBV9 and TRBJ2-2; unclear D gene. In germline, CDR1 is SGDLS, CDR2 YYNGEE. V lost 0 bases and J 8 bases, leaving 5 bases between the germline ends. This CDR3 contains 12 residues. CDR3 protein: CASSVDAGELFF. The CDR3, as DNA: TGTGCCAGCAGCGTAGACGCGGGGGAGCTGTTTTTT.

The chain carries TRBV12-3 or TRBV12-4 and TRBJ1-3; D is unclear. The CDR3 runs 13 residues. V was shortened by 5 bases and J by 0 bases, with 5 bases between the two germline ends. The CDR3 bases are TGTGCCAGCAGTAGGTTCTCTGGAAACACCATATATTTT. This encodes CASSRFSGNTIYF.